Listed here are 2 T cell receptor beta chains from one sample, sequenced in a study of blood T cells in healthy people across ages. Alongside a J-beta primer mix, a sample-barcoded 5' primer served in a second PCR lasting about 7 to 12 cycles. TCRdb ran MiXCR on the 5' RACE reads and lists one entry per CDR3 protein. The sample shows fewer than 2 million distinct CDR3 sequences, roughly two fifths of them seen only once. The sequencing sample was made of blood. Receptor source: a human donor in good health.

V is TRBV5-5 and J is TRBJ1-5, with D maybe TRBD1 (5 bases). The CDR3 has 17 residues. The V and J ends lost 4 bases and 0 bases respectively, with 17 bases between them. Germline loops: CDR1 SGHKS, CDR2 YYEKEE (reference sequence). CDR3: CASSPAGGRYSNQPQHF. The DNA of the CDR3 is TGTGCCAGCAGCCCCGCCGGGGGACGCTATAGCAATCAGCCCCAGCATTTT. The full variable domain, completed using reference TRBV5-5 and TRBJ1-5, is DAGVTQSPTHLIKTRGQQVTLRCSPISGHKSVSWYQQVLGQGPQFIFQYYEKEERGRGNFPDRFSARQFPNYSSELNVNALLLGDSALYLCASSPAGGRYSNQPQHFGDGTRLSIL.

This clonotype was detected only a few times. The chain has TRBV28 and TRBJ2-5; D uncertain. CDR3 length equals 13 residues. The V gene lost 5 bases and the J gene lost 4 bases, with 11 bases spanning the gap. Germline CDR1 reads MDHEN; CDR2 reads SYDVKM. As DNA, the CDR3 is TGTGCCAGCAGTATCCGCGGTTTAGAGACCCAGTACTTC. It yields the protein CASSIRGLETQYF.